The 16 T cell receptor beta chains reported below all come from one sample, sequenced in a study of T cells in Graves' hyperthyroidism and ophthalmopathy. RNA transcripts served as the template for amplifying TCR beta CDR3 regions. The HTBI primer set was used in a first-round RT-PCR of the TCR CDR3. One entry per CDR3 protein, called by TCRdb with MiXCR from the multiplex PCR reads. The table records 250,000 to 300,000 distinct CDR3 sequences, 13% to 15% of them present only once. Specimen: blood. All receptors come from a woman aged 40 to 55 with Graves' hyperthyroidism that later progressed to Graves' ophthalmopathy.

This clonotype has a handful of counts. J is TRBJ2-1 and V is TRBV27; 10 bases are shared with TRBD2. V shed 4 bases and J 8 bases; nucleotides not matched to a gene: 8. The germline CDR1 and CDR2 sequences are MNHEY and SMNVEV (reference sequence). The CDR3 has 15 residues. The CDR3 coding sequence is TGTGCCAGCAGTTCGGGACTAGCGTCTGTCTATGAGCAGTTCTTC. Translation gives CASSSGLASVYEQFF.

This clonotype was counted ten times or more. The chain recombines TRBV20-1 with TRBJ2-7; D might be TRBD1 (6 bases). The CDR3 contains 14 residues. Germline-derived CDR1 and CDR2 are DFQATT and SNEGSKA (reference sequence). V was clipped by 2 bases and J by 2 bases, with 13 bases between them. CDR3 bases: TGCAGTGCTAGACGGGACACAGCTACCTACGAGCAGTACTTC. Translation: CSARRDTATYEQYF.

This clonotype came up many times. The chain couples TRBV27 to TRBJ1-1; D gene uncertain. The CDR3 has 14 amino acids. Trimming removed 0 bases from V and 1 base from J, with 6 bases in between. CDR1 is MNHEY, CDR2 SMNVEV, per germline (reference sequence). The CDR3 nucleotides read TGTGCCAGCAGTTTATCTTTCAGGAACACTGAAGCTTTCTTT. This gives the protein CASSLSFRNTEAFF.

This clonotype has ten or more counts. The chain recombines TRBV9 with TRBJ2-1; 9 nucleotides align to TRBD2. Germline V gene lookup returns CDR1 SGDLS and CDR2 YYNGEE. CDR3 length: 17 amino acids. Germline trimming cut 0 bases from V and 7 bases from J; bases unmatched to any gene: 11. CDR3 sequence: CASSVGLAGDLRNEQFF. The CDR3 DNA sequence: TGTGCCAGCAGCGTAGGCTTAGCGGGAGACCTCAGAAATGAGCAGTTCTTC.

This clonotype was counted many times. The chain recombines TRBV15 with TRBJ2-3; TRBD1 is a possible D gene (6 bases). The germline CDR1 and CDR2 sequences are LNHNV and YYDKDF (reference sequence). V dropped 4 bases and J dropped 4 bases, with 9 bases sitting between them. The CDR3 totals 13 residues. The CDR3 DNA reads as TGTGCCACCAGCACAACAGGGCCAGATACGCAGTATTTT. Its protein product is CATSTTGPDTQYF.

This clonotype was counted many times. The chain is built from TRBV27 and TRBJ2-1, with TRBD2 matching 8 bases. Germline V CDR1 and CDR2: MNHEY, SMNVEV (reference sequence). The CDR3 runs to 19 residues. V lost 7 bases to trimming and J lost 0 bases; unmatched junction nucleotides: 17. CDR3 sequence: CASTGFFSSGWSSYNEQFF. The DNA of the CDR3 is TGTGCCAGCACCGGGTTCTTTTCTAGCGGGTGGAGCTCCTACAATGAGCAGTTCTTC.

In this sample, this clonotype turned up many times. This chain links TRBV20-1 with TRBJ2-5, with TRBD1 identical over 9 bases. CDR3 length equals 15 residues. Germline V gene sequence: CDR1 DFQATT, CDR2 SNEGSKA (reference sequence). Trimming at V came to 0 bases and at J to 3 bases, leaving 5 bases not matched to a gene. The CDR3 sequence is CSARDAGQGEETQYF. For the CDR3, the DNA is TGCAGTGCTAGAGACGCGGGACAGGGCGAAGAGACCCAGTACTTC.

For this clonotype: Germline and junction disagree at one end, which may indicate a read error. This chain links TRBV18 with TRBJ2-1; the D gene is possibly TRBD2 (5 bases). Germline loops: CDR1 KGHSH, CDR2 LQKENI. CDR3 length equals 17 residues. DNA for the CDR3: TGTGTCAGCTCACCGGGTTATGGGAGTAGCTCCTACAATGAGCAGTTCTTC. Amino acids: CVSSPGYGSSSYNEQFF.

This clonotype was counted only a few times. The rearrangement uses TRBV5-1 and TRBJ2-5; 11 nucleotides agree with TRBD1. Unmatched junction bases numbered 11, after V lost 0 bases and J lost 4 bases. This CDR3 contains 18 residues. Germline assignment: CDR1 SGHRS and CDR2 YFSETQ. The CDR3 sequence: CASSLVPGQGEYLETQYF. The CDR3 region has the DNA TGCGCCAGCAGCTTGGTACCGGGACAGGGGGAGTACTTAGAGACCCAGTACTTC.

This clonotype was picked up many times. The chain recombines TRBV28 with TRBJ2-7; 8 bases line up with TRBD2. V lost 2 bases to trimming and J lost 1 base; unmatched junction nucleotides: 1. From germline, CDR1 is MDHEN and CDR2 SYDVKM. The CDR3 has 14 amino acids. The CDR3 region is CASSLGGGSYEQYF. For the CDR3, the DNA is TGTGCCAGCAGTTTAGGCGGGGGGTCCTACGAGCAGTACTTC.

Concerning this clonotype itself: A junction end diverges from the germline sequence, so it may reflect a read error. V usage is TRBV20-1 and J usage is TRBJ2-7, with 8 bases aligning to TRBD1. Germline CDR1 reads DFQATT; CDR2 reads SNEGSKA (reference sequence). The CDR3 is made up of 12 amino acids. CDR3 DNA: TGCAGTGCCCCGGGACAGGACCACGAGCACTACTTC. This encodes CSAPGQDHEHYF.

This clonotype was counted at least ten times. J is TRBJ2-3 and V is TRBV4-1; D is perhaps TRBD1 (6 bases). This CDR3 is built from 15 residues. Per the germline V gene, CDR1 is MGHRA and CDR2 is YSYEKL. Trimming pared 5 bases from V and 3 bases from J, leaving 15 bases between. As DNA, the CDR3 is TGCGCCAGCAGCGAAGGACAGCCAACAACAGATACGCAGTATTTT. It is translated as CASSEGQPTTDTQYF.

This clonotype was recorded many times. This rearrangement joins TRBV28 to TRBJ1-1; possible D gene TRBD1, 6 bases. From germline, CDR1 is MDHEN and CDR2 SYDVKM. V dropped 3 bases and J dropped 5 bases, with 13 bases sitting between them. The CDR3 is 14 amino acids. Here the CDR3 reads CASSFRGLGTEAFF. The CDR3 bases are TGTGCCAGCAGTTTCAGGGGATTGGGAACTGAAGCTTTCTTT.

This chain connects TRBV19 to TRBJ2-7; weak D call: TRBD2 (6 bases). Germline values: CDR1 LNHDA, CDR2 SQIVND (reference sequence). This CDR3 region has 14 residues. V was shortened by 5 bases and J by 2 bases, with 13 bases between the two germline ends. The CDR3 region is CASSPAGSTYEQYF. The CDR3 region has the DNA TGTGCCAGTAGTCCGGCGGGGTCCACCTACGAGCAGTACTTC.

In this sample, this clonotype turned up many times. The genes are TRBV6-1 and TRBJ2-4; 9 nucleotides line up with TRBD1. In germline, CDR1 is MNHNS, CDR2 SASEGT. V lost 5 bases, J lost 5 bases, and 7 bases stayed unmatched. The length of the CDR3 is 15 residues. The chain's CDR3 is CASSYPTGGQNIQYF. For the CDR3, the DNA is TGTGCCAGCAGTTACCCTACAGGGGGCCAAAACATTCAGTACTTC.

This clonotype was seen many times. CDR3 sequence reads: CASGDKGLGNYGYTF. For the CDR3, the DNA is TGTGCCAGCGGGGATAAAGGCCTGGGGAACTATGGCTACACCTTC. J is TRBJ1-2 and V is TRBV7-9; D not certain. The CDR3 is 15 amino acids. Germline lookup yields CDR1 SEHNR and CDR2 FQNEAQ (reference sequence). The V and J ends lost 8 bases and 2 bases respectively, with 18 bases between them.